A single sample gave rise to the 13 T cell receptor beta chains below, sequenced in a study of blood T cell repertoires in COVID-19. Some clones are missing from TCRdb's copy, which holds only in-frame ones; the method was immunoSEQ multiplex PCR. The profile shows 290,000 or so clones, about nine tenths of them singletons. Material for sequencing was peripheral blood. The receptor source for this set is a man aged 18-30 years with active or convalescent COVID-19.

The V call is TRBV4-1, the J call TRBJ2-5; TRBD1 aligns across 8 bases. V lost 1 base and J lost 5; bases outside the gene matches: 3. The length of the CDR3 is 14 residues. Germline V gene data show CDR1 as MGHRA and CDR2 as YSYEKL. The CDR3 DNA follows: TGCGCCAGCAGCCAAGTGGACAGGGTTGAGACCCAGTACTTC. It translates to CASSQVDRVETQYF.

The chain recombines TRBV19 with TRBJ1-5, with D perhaps TRBD1 (6 bases). V gave up 7 bases and J gave up 4 bases, with 11 bases separating them. The germline gives CDR1 LNHDA, CDR2 SQIVND (reference sequence). The CDR3 is made up of 13 amino acids. The CDR3 sequence is CASTGQRNQPQHF. The CDR3, as DNA: TGTGCCAGTACCGGACAGCGAAATCAGCCCCAGCATTTT.

In this sample, this clone turned up a few times. The gene calls are TRBV28 and TRBJ2-7; possibly TRBD1 for D (6 bases). Trimming stripped 9 bases from V and 1 base from J, with 16 bases between. CDR3 size: 14 residues. Germline lookup yields CDR1 MDHEN and CDR2 SYDVKM. The CDR3 here is CASTDPTGSYEQYF. In nucleotides, the CDR3 is TGTGCCAGTACCGACCCGACAGGATCCTACGAGCAGTACTTC.

The V and J genes are TRBV15 and TRBJ2-3; 11 bases map to TRBD2. Trimming removed 0 bases from V and 6 bases from J; junction bases left unmatched: 5. In germline, CDR1 is LNHNV, CDR2 YYDKDF (reference sequence). The CDR3 is 16 residues long. CDR3 loop: CATSREGPSGGDTQYF. The CDR3 DNA sequence: TGTGCCACCAGCAGAGAGGGGCCTAGCGGGGGGGATACGCAGTATTTT.

The chain carries TRBV3-1 (or the pseudogene TRBV3-2) and TRBJ2-2; 8 bases are shared with TRBD1. The J segment lost 2 bases and the V segment lost 8 bases, leaving 22 bases of the junction unmatched. The germline CDR1 and CDR2 sequences are LGHDT and YNNKEL (reference sequence). The CDR3 spans 20 residues. The CDR3 is CASDTHHHRQGTGNTGELFF. DNA of the CDR3: TGTGCCAGCGACACGCACCACCACCGCCAGGGGACAGGTAACACCGGGGAGCTGTTTTTT.

The chain carries TRBV19 and TRBJ1-2; a possible D gene is TRBD1 (5 bases). Trimming pared 1 base from V and 5 bases from J, leaving 11 bases between. The CDR3 runs 14 residues. In germline, CDR1 is LNHDA, CDR2 SQIVND (reference sequence). DNA of the CDR3: TGTGCCAGTAGTATAGCCGACAGCCCTTATGGCTACACCTTC. This gives the protein CASSIADSPYGYTF.

The V call is TRBV29-1, the J call TRBJ2-1; D is possibly TRBD1 (6 bases). Germline V gene sequence: CDR1 SQVTM, CDR2 ANQGSEA. Between the trimmed V and J ends, which lost 5 bases and 1 base, there was a span of 12 bases. The CDR3 is 14 residues long. CDR3 bases: TGCAGCGTTTTCGACAGGACATCCTACAATGAGCAGTTCTTC. Encoded protein: CSVFDRTSYNEQFF.

The V and J genes are TRBV4-1 and TRBJ2-3; 8 bases are shared with TRBD1. CDR3 length: 16 residues. J lost 0 bases, V lost 4 bases, and 6 bases had no gene match. The germline gives CDR1 MGHRA, CDR2 YSYEKL. The CDR3 DNA sequence: TGCGCCAGCAGCCGAGTTCAGGGGGCTAGCACAGATACGCAGTATTTT. It encodes CASSRVQGASTDTQYF.

The chain employs TRBV4-3 and TRBJ2-7; a weak D match, TRBD1 (6 bases). Germline lookup yields CDR1 LGHNA and CDR2 YSLEER. The length of the CDR3 is 15 residues. Trimming took off 6 bases at V and 3 bases at J, with 18 bases between the two ends. The CDR3 region is CASSLQQGPLYEQYF. The DNA of the CDR3 is TGCGCCAGCAGTCTCCAACAGGGCCCCCTCTACGAGCAGTACTTC.

J is TRBJ2-2 and V is TRBV7-2; 13 positions match TRBD2. V was pared by 5 bases and J by 6 bases, with 3 bases of the junction left unmatched. The germline gives CDR1 SGHTA, CDR2 FQGNSA. This CDR3 spans 15 amino acids. The CDR3 region has the DNA TGTGCCAGCAGCCCGGGACTAGCGGGGTCCGGGGAGCTGTTTTTT. Its protein is CASSPGLAGSGELFF.

The chain joins TRBV19 to TRBJ1-1; TRBD1 is a possible D gene (6 bases). In germline, CDR1 is LNHDA, CDR2 SQIVND (reference sequence). This CDR3 is 14 amino acids long. Trimming cost V 3 bases and J 3 bases, with 11 bases left between them. The CDR3 is CASSISTGYTEAFF. The CDR3 nucleotides read TGTGCCAGTAGTATCAGTACAGGGTACACTGAAGCTTTCTTT.

The chain joins TRBV28 to TRBJ2-3; perhaps TRBD1 as D (6 bases). The germline CDR1 and CDR2 sequences are MDHEN and SYDVKM. Deletions cut 5 bases from V and 0 bases from J, with 21 bases between. This CDR3 comprises 18 residues. In DNA form, the CDR3 reads TGTGCCAGCAGTCCCACAACCCGGGACACCTCTAGCACAGATACGCAGTATTTT. This sequence encodes CASSPTTRDTSSTDTQYF.

The DNA for the CDR3 is TGTGCCAGCAGCTTAGACGGGTTGGCAGCTTTCTTT. Protein product: CASSLDGLAAFF. This chain joins TRBV7-2 and TRBJ1-1; no reliable D call. This CDR3 region has 12 residues. From germline, CDR1 is SGHTA and CDR2 FQGNSA. Trimming stripped 1 base from V and 10 bases from J, with 10 bases between.